The present entry profiles one T cell receptor (beta chain) with its context. The target antigen is unknown. The sample comes from a study of cytomegalovirus exposure and HLA in healthy donors. Study as a whole: Genotyping showed roughly 81% of some 400 donors falling in the Caucasian-associated ancestry cluster.

The germline V gene encodes CDR1 SGHNT and CDR2 YENEEA. With V trimmed by 5 bases and J by 12 bases, 10 bases remained unmatched. The CDR3 runs to 13 residues. PCR amplification relied on 60 Vbeta primers (plus 13 Jbeta primers). Measured with immunoSEQ multiplex PCR; TCRdb has only the in-frame clones, and not every one. The sample lists approximately 240,000 clones; around 89% were seen once. Study-wide points: Presence/absence comparisons presumed near-even sequencing depth among donors. According to reports, the classifier identified cytomegalovirus status with high specificity and sensitivity. Certain indistinguishable V segments, among them TRBV6-2 and TRBV6-3, were excluded.

V and J are TRBV11-3 and TRBJ2-1; 7 bases match TRBD1. The sequence came from a woman aged 18-29 years in good health and CMV-seronegative. The source material was PBMCs. Here the CDR3 DNA reads TGTGCCAGCAGCCGGACAGGCAGGAACGGGCAGTTCTTC. Its protein product is CASSRTGRNGQFF.